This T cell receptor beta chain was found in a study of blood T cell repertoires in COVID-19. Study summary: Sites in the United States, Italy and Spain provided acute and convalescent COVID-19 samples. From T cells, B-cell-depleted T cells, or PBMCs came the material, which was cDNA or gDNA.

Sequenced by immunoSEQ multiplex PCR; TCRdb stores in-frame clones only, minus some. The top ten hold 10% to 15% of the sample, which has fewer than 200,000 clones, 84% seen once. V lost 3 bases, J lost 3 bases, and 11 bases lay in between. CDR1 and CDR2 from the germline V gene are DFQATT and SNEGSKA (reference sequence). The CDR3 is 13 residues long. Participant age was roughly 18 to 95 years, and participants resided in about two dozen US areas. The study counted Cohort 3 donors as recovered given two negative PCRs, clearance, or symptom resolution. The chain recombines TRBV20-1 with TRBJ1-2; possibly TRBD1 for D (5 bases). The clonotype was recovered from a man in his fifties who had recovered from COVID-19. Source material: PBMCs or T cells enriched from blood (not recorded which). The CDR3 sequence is CSASKPGDYGYTF. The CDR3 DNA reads TGCAGTGCTAGTAAACCGGGGGACTATGGCTACACCTTC.